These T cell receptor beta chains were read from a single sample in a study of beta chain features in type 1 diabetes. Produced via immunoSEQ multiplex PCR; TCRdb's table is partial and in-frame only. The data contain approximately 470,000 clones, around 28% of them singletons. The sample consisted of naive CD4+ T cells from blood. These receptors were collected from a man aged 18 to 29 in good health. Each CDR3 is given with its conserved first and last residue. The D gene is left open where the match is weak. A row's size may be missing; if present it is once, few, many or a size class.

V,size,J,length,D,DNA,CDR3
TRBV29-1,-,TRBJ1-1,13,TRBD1,TGCAGCGCTGACAGGGTTCTGAACACTGAAGCTTTCTTT,CSADRVLNTEAFF
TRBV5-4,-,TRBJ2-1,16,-,TGTGCCAGCAGCTTGAAGGCCGGGGGTGCATACAATGAGCAGTTCTTC,CASSLKAGGAYNEQFF
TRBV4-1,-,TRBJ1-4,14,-,TGCGCCAGCAGCCAAGGTCAGGGTGGTGAAAAACTGTTTTTT,CASSQGQGGEKLFF
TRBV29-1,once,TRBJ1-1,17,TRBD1,TGCAGCGTTCGTGTTGGACAGGGAATGTTTTTGAACACTGAAGCTTTCTTT,CSVRVGQGMFLNTEAFF
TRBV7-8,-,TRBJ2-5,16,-,TGTGCCAGCAGCTTCGACTTGGGAGTGGGGCAAGAGACCCAGTACTTC,CASSFDLGVGQETQYF
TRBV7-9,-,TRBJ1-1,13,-,TGTGCCAGCAGTGGGCGGACTGGTTCTGAAGCTTTCTTT,CASSGRTGSEAFF
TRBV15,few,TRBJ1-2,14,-,TGTGCCACCAGCAGAGATCTCAGGGAGGGTGGCTACACCTTC,CATSRDLREGGYTF
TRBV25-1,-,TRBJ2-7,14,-,TGTGCCAGCAGTGAATTTGGCAGGGCTGGCGAGCAGTACTTC,CASSEFGRAGEQYF
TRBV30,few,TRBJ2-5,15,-,TGTGCCTGGAGCCCGAGTCCCGTAGCTTTGGAGACCCAGTACTTC,CAWSPSPVALETQYF
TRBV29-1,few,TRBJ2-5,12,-,TGCAGCGTTGTCCCTGACCAAGAGACCCAGTACTTC,CSVVPDQETQYF
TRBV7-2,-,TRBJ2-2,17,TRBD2,TGTGCCAGCAGCTTTCTAGCGGGAGCATTGATCACCGGGGAGCTGTTTTTT,CASSFLAGALITGELFF
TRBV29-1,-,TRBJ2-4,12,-,TGCAGCGTTGAAGATCCCGGAAACATTCAGTACTTC,CSVEDPGNIQYF